This is a list of T cell receptor beta chains from one sample in a study of cytomegalovirus exposure and HLA in healthy donors. TCRdb's copy holds only in-frame clones and misses some; the assay was immunoSEQ multiplex PCR. Of about 150,000 clones in the sample, about 80% are singletons; the top ten hold about 13%. Sequencing was carried out using PBMCs. Receptors originate from a man aged 25 to 40 in good health and CMV-seropositive. Both conserved end residues are part of each CDR3.

V	CDR3
TRBV11-2	CASSPTGAFYEQYF
TRBV15	CATSRDSRLAGPQFF
TRBV28	CASTGRTSGGGTQYF
TRBV27	CASSPRMGLAVPYEQYF
TRBV7-3	CASSLTSGPRDTQYF
TRBV5-1	CASSLDSGSYEQYF
TRBV21-1	CASSRDRRFSYEQYF
TRBV9	CASSVGASGQETQYF
TRBV6-5	CASSTAGKQYF
TRBV19	CASSTTGSSYNEQFF
TRBV29-1	CSVANSPQETQYF
TRBV6-1	CASNLAGRYEQYF
TRBV7-3	CASSLAGGPINEQFF
TRBV2	CASSELAGVLEQYF
TRBV5-5	CASSRGTDTQYF
TRBV4-1	CASSQVSANSGNTIYF
TRBV15	CATSRVPVLNQETQYF
TRBV27	CASSFGQAYEQYF
TRBV7-8	CASRLEEGGNYGYTF
TRBV7-2	CASSPTGTTNTGELFF
TRBV18	CASSPIQTGELFF
TRBV7-9	CASSSEGYGYTF